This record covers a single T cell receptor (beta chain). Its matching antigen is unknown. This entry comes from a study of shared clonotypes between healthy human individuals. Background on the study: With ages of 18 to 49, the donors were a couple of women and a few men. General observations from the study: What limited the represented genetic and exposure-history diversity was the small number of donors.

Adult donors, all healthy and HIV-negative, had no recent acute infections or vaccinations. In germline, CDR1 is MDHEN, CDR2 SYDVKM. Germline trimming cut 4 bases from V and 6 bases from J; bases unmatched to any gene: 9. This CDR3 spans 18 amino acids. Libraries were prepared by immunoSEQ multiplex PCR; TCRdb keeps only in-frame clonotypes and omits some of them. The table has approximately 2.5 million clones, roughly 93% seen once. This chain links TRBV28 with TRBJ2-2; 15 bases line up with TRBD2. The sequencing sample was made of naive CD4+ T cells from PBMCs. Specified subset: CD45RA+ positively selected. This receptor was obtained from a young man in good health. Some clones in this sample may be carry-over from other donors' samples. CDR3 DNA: TGTGCCAGCAGTTCGACCGGACTAGCGGGAGGGCCCCCCGGGGAGCTGTTTTTT. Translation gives CASSSTGLAGGPPGELFF.